This T cell receptor (beta chain) originates from a study of T cell changes during pregnancy in multiple sclerosis. This clone has only a few counts. Data came from immunoSEQ multiplex PCR; TCRdb stores just in-frame clones and leaves some out. Among approximately 21,000 clones listed, around four fifths were seen once. V was clipped by 5 bases and J by 1 base; unmatched bases: 11. This CDR3 is built from 16 residues. Per the germline V gene, CDR1 is SEHNR and CDR2 is FQNEAQ (reference sequence). The chain uses TRBV7-9 and TRBJ2-7; 7 nucleotides match TRBD2. The source is a female donor in good health, enrolled as a control in a pregnancy study. Specimen: CD8+ T cells from peripheral blood mononuclear cells, collected in the first trimester of pregnancy. The CDR3 DNA reads TGTGCCAGCAGCCAAGATGGTTCGGGGGGTTCCTACGAGCAGTACTTC. Its protein is CASSQDGSGGSYEQYF. Variable domain in full (rest from reference TRBV7-9 and TRBJ2-7): DTGVSQNPRHKITKRGQNVTFRCDPISEHNRLYWYRQTLGQGPEFLTYFQNEAQLEKSRLLSDRFSAERPKGSFSTLEIQRTEQGDSAMYLCASSQDGSGGSYEQYFGPGTRLTVT.